The clone carrying this T cell receptor beta chain was detected only a few times. Mouse gene names and germline throughout. The read comes to an end 4 residues before the CDR3 does, leaving the germline J gene to fill in the end. Other nucleotide sequences from this sample produce the same CDR3. Germline V CDR1 and CDR2: NNHNN, SYGAGS (reference sequence). V lost 0 bases and J 0 bases, leaving 11 bases between the germline ends. The CDR3 extends over 16 amino acids. Cells from pooled cutaneous lymph nodes were sorted by CD4, CD8alpha, NKG2D, NKG2ACE and other markers. The data derive from a study of CD8+ T cells in alopecia areata. The authors extracted RNA and reverse transcribed it into cDNA as the sequencing template. Some clones are missing from TCRdb's copy, which holds only in-frame ones; the method was immunoSEQ multiplex PCR. The table lists under 350,000 clones, with no singletons.

The chain is built from TRBV13-2 and TRBJ2-3; D is perhaps TRBD2 (7 bases). The material sequenced was CD4+ T cells sorted from a lymph node. This TCR derives from a C3H/HeJ mouse with alopecia areata. MHC haplotype of the mouse line: H2-k. The DNA read from the CDR3 is TGTGCCAGCGGTGATGCCTGGGGGCGGAGTGCAGAA. Protein product: CASGDAWGRSAE. The full CDR3 reads CASGDAWGRSAETLYF.